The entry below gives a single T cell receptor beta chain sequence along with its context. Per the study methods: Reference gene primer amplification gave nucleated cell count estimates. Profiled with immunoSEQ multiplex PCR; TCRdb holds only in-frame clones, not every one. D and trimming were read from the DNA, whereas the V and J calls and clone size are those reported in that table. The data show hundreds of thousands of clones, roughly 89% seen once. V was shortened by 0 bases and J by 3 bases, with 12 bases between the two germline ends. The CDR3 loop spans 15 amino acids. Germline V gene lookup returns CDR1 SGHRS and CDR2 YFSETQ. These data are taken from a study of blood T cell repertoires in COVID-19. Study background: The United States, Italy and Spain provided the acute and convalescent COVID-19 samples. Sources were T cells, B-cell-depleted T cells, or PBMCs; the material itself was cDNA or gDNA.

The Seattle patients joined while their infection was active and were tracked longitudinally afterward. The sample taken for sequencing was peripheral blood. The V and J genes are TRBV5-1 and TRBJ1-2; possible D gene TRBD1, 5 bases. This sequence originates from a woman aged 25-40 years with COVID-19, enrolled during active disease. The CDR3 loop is CASSLGVGVYYGYTF. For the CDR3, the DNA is TGCGCCAGCAGCTTGGGAGTAGGGGTTTACTATGGCTACACCTTC. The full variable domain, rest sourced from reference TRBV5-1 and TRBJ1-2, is KAGVTQTPRYLIKTRGQQVTLSCSPISGHRSVSWYQQTPGQGLQFLFEYFSETQRNKGNFPGRFSGRQFSNSRSEMNVSTLELGDSALYLCASSLGVGVYYGYTFGSGTRLTVV.